These T cell receptor beta chains were read from a single sample in a study of Graves' ophthalmopathy and Graves' hyperthyroidism. MiXCR was run by TCRdb on the multiplex PCR reads, yielding one entry per CDR3 protein. This repertoire shows about 620,000 distinct CDR3 sequences, 20% to 25% found once; its top ten account for approximately 6.5%. The material sequenced was peripheral blood. These receptors were collected from a woman in her late teens or twenties with stable Graves' hyperthyroidism. Some clones in this sample may be carry-over from other donors' samples. Both conserved end residues are part of each CDR3. D genes are given only for firm matches. Expanded clones get a size class; other rows say once, few or many, or leave the size out.

CDR3 DNA,CDR3 protein,clone size,V gene,CDR3 length,J gene,D gene
TGCAGTGCTAGAGCCCCAATAAGGACTAGCGGGCCGAGCCAAGAGACCCAGTACTTC,CSARAPIRTSGPSQETQYF,many,TRBV20-1,19,TRBJ2-5,TRBD2
TGTGCCAGCAGCCCCTACTGGACAGAAAAACTCCAAGAGACCCAGTACTTC,CASSPYWTEKLQETQYF,few,TRBV11-2,17,TRBJ2-5,NA
TGTGCCAGTACTGGACAGGGAGCTGGGGCCAACGTCCTGACTTTC,CASTGQGAGANVLTF,many,TRBV19,15,TRBJ2-6,TRBD1
TGTGCCAGCAGCCCCGGACTAGCGGGAGGACCAAGGGAGCAGTACTTC,CASSPGLAGGPREQYF,many,TRBV11-1,16,TRBJ2-7,TRBD2
TGTGCCAGCAGCTTGGTCATGGGGAACACTGAAGCTTTCTTT,CASSLVMGNTEAFF,few,TRBV5-6,14,TRBJ1-1,NA
TGTGCCAGCAGTTTAGAGCGGGGGCGAAACGAGCAGTACTTC,CASSLERGRNEQYF,many,TRBV27,14,TRBJ2-7,TRBD2
TGTGCCACCAGTGATTTCGGGACAGGGGTAGAGACCCAGTACTTC,CATSDFGTGVETQYF,NA,TRBV24-1,15,TRBJ2-5,TRBD1
TGTGCCAGCAGTTTGTTCGGGGCAGCCGAAGACACCGGGGAGCTGTTTTTT,CASSLFGAAEDTGELFF,many,TRBV12-3/TRBV12-4,17,TRBJ2-2,NA
TGTGCCAGCAGCCCAATTAAGAGGGACGTCCCATCACCCCTCCACTTT,CASSPIKRDVPSPLHF,many,TRBV7-3,16,TRBJ1-6,NA
TGCAGTGCCGTCCCGGGGGACAGGGACCACGAGCAGTACTTC,CSAVPGDRDHEQYF,many,TRBV20-1,14,TRBJ2-7,TRBD1